Following are 21 T cell receptor beta chains from one sample sequenced in a study of blood T cell repertoires in COVID-19. Sequenced by immunoSEQ multiplex PCR; TCRdb stores in-frame clones only, minus some. Of a few hundred thousand clones in the sample, approximately 80% were seen once. The sequencing input was PBMCs or T cells enriched from blood (not recorded which). These receptors originate from a woman aged 60-75 years who had recovered from COVID-19.

V gene TRBV5-4 combines with J gene TRBJ2-4, with D possibly being TRBD2 (6 bases). V lost 2 bases to trimming and J lost 0 bases, with 15 bases between them. The germline CDR1 and CDR2 sequences are SGHNT and YYREEE (reference sequence). The CDR3 totals 17 residues. The CDR3 DNA reads TGTGCCAGCAGCTTAGGGCAGGGACTCCTAGCCAAAAACATTCAGTACTTC. It translates to CASSLGQGLLAKNIQYF.

The chain employs TRBV2 and TRBJ2-7; TRBD2 might be the D (5 bases). The CDR3 length is 13 residues. The germline gives CDR1 SNHLY, CDR2 FYNNEI. V was clipped by 2 bases and J by 7 bases, with 12 bases between them. For the CDR3, the DNA is TGTGCCAGCAGTGAAAATTCTAGCAGGGAGCAGTACTTC. Its protein is CASSENSSREQYF.

The chain employs TRBV7-2 and TRBJ1-2; D may be TRBD1 (5 bases). The length of the CDR3 is 13 residues. Germline CDR1 reads SGHTA; CDR2 reads FQGNSA. V lost 3 bases, J lost 7 bases, and 12 bases lay in between. CDR3 sequence reads: CASSFPRDSGYTF. In DNA form, the CDR3 reads TGTGCCAGCAGCTTTCCCAGGGACTCTGGCTACACCTTC.

The genes are TRBV28 and TRBJ1-5; D is ambiguous. Germline assignment: CDR1 MDHEN and CDR2 SYDVKM. V was trimmed by 8 bases and J by 0 bases, leaving 5 bases between them. The CDR3 has 12 residues. CDR3 residues: CASENSNQPQHF. CDR3 DNA: TGTGCCAGCGAGAATAGCAATCAGCCCCAGCATTTT.

The chain uses TRBV19 and TRBJ2-2; D is possibly TRBD2 (6 bases). The CDR3 loop spans 15 amino acids. Per the germline V gene, CDR1 is LNHDA and CDR2 is SQIVND (reference sequence). Trimming removed 5 bases from V and 2 bases from J, with 12 bases in between. CDR3 region: CASSVRDFNTGELFF. The CDR3 nucleotides read TGTGCCAGTAGTGTCCGGGACTTTAACACCGGGGAGCTGTTTTTT.

The gene calls are TRBV7-2 and TRBJ2-1; TRBD2 matches at 8 bases. Trimming took 5 bases from V and 4 from J; bases not matched to a gene: 10. CDR3 size: 16 residues. The V gene's germline CDR1 is SGHTA and CDR2 FQGNSA. The CDR3 coding sequence is TGTGCCAGCAGCCGGCGCCCGGGGGGGGATTACAATGAGCAGTTCTTC. As protein: CASSRRPGGDYNEQFF.

The V and J genes are TRBV5-1 and TRBJ2-5, with D possibly matching TRBD2 (6 bases). Germline V gene data show CDR1 as SGHRS and CDR2 as YFSETQ. The CDR3 covers 14 residues. Trimming removed 0 bases at V and 2 bases at J, with 8 bases between. The CDR3 region is CASSLAEGQETQYF. DNA for the CDR3: TGCGCCAGCAGCTTGGCGGAGGGGCAAGAGACCCAGTACTTC.

The rearrangement joins TRBV19 to TRBJ2-1, with 10 nucleotides matching TRBD1. The CDR3 has 14 amino acids. The ends lost 6 bases at V and 5 bases at J; junction bases unmatched: 4. Germline-derived CDR1 and CDR2 are LNHDA and SQIVND (reference sequence). The CDR3: CASRADRGDNEQFF. DNA of the CDR3: TGTGCCAGTAGAGCGGACAGGGGGGACAATGAGCAGTTCTTC.

On this clone: This sample also contains other DNA sequences that code for the same CDR3. The chain links TRBV5-1 to TRBJ1-1, with D tentatively TRBD1 (5 bases). Germline-derived CDR1 and CDR2 are SGHRS and YFSETQ. The CDR3 loop spans 14 amino acids. Trimming left V 1 base short and J 5 bases short, with 12 bases between. CDR3 sequence reads: CASSLNGGGTEAFF. In DNA, the CDR3 is TGCGCCAGCAGCTTGAACGGGGGAGGGACTGAAGCTTTCTTT.

CDR3 DNA sequence: TGTGCCAGCAGACCCGGGACAGGGAGTTACTCCTACGAGCAGTACTTC. Residues: CASRPGTGSYSYEQYF. The rearrangement links TRBV11-1 to TRBJ2-7, with 9 bases aligning to TRBD1. From germline, CDR1 is SGHAT and CDR2 FQDESV (reference sequence). J lost 0 bases, V lost 6 bases, and 9 bases had no gene match. The CDR3 has 16 residues.

V is TRBV5-1 and J is TRBJ1-3, with 9 bases fitting TRBD1. Trimming at V came to 4 bases and at J to 5 bases, leaving 7 bases not matched to a gene. CDR1 and CDR2 (germline): SGHRS, YFSETQ. CDR3 length: 15 residues. The DNA of the CDR3 is TGCGCCAGCAGCCACAAGACAGGGGGTAGAAACACCATATATTTT. This translates into CASSHKTGGRNTIYF.

V usage is TRBV4-1 and J usage is TRBJ2-5; 8 bases align to TRBD1. The V gene's germline CDR1 is MGHRA and CDR2 YSYEKL. J was trimmed by 5 bases and V by 4 bases; bases with no gene match: 3. The CDR3 runs 13 residues. The CDR3 nucleotides are TGCGCCAGCAGCCTCAGGGGGCGGGAGACCCAGTACTTC. It translates to CASSLRGRETQYF.

The chain combines TRBV29-1 with TRBJ2-7; possibly TRBD1 for D (5 bases). CDR3 length: 16 residues. CDR1 is SQVTM and CDR2 is ANQGSEA in the germline V gene. Trimming took 2 bases from V and 0 from J, leaving 17 bases between them. CDR3 region: CSVEMTARRSSYEQYF. Here the CDR3 DNA reads TGCAGCGTTGAAATGACAGCTAGACGAAGCTCCTACGAGCAGTACTTC.

The chain carries TRBV7-9 and TRBJ1-4, with TRBD1 matching over 8 bases. After removal of 3 bases from V and 5 bases from J, the junction contained 5 bases not matched to a gene. Per the germline V gene, CDR1 is SEHNR and CDR2 is FQNEAQ (reference sequence). The CDR3 runs 15 residues. CDR3 in amino acids: CASSLAGTGNEKLFF. CDR3 nucleotide sequence: TGTGCCAGCAGCTTGGCCGGGACAGGAAATGAAAAACTGTTTTTT.

The chain is built from TRBV23-1 and TRBJ1-2; D possibly corresponds to TRBD1 (5 bases). TRBV23-1 is noted as an ORF with a role that remains uncertain. V lost 8 bases and J 5 bases, leaving 15 bases between the germline ends. This CDR3 comprises 13 residues. The CDR3 loop reads CASCYRSLYGYTF. As DNA, the CDR3 is TGCGCCAGCTGCTACAGGAGTCTTTATGGCTACACCTTC.

The genes are TRBV11-2 and TRBJ1-3, with D possibly matching TRBD1 (6 bases). Between the trimmed V and J ends, which lost 1 base and 0 bases, there was a span of 10 bases. CDR1 and CDR2 from the germline V gene are SGHAT and FQNNGV. This CDR3 contains 16 residues. CDR3 bases: TGTGCCAGCAGCTTAGTCAGGACAGTCTCTGGAAACACCATATATTTT. It codes for CASSLVRTVSGNTIYF.

This chain uses TRBV5-6 with TRBJ1-6; 11 nucleotides match TRBD1. This CDR3 contains 15 residues. Germline V gene data show CDR1 as SGHDT and CDR2 as YYEEEE. V lost 4 bases to trimming and J lost 8 bases; unmatched junction nucleotides: 5. The CDR3 coding sequence is TGTGCCAGCAGCCCAGGACAGGGGGCATATTCACCCCTCCACTTT. Translated, it gives CASSPGQGAYSPLHF.

This clone was counted between two and nine times. One end of the junction is discordant with germline, which a read error may explain. The rearrangement joins TRBV7-2 to TRBJ2-1, with no clear D. Germline CDR1 SGHTA, CDR2 FQGNSA. The CDR3 consists of 14 residues. The CDR3 nucleotides read TGTGCCAGCAGCTTAACGAATTACAACAATGATCAGTTCTTC. Protein product: CASSLTNYNNDQFF.

This clone was found once. The rearrangement uses TRBV27 and TRBJ2-7, with D perhaps TRBD2 (6 bases). The V and J ends lost 3 bases and 0 bases respectively, with 9 bases between them. The length of the CDR3 is 14 residues. From germline, CDR1 is MNHEY and CDR2 SMNVEV (reference sequence). The CDR3 protein is CASSLGGTSYEQYF. CDR3 coding DNA: TGTGCCAGCAGTTTGGGCGGGACCTCCTACGAGCAGTACTTC.

The chain recombines TRBV5-1 with TRBJ1-6; D remains ambiguous. The CDR3 is 15 amino acids. CDR1 and CDR2 from the germline V gene are SGHRS and YFSETQ. Between the trimmed V and J ends, which lost 4 bases and 4 bases, there was a span of 12 bases. The CDR3 nucleotides are TGCGCCAGCAGCGCCGACGGAGCATATAATTCACCCCTCCACTTT. It yields the protein CASSADGAYNSPLHF.

The rearrangement links TRBV29-1 to TRBJ1-1; the match to TRBD1 covers 7 bases. The germline V gene has CDR1 SQVTM and CDR2 ANQGSEA. The CDR3 loop spans 13 amino acids. V lost 7 bases and J lost 4; bases outside the gene matches: 9. CDR3 nucleotides: TGCAGCGCCGAGGACAGGACGGGCACTGAAGCTTTCTTT. Protein: CSAEDRTGTEAFF.